These T cell receptor beta chains were read from a single sample in a study of blood T cell repertoires in COVID-19. Generated by immunoSEQ multiplex PCR, the TCRdb table keeps only in-frame clones and is missing some. The sample includes fewer than 700,000 clones, 85% to 90% of them seen just once. The specimen was peripheral blood. The source is a woman in her forties or fifties with COVID-19, enrolled during active disease. Each CDR3 is given with its conserved first and last residue. Fields, in order: V gene, J gene, D gene, clone size, CDR3 protein, CDR3 DNA. D genes are given only for firm matches. The size field is filled for only some rows; it gives once, few, many or a size class.

TRBV9	TRBJ2-5	.	.	CASSADVGRELETQYF	TGTGCCAGCAGCGCCGACGTCGGCAGGGAATTAGAGACCCAGTACTTC
TRBV6-5	TRBJ2-1	.	.	CASNSPGTRGQFF	TGTGCCAGCAATTCGCCCGGGACACGGGGGCAGTTCTTC
TRBV30	TRBJ1-6	TRBD1	.	CAWSVRQGDSPLHF	TGTGCCTGGAGTGTGAGGCAGGGGGACTCACCCCTCCACTTT
TRBV7-2	TRBJ2-5	.	.	CASSLVGKREETQYF	TGTGCCAGCAGCCTAGTGGGAAAGCGGGAAGAGACCCAGTACTTC
TRBV11-3	TRBJ2-4	.	.	CASSPRDTHIQYF	TGTGCCAGCAGCCCCCGGGACACTCACATTCAGTACTTC
TRBV30	TRBJ1-1	TRBD1	once	CAWDRGLMNTEAFF	TGTGCCTGGGACAGGGGGCTAATGAACACTGAAGCTTTCTTT
TRBV5-5	TRBJ2-1	TRBD2	.	CASSSGTLREQFF	TGTGCCAGCAGCAGCGGGACCCTCCGTGAGCAGTTCTTC
TRBV9	TRBJ2-3	TRBD1	.	CASSASTGGSDTQYF	TGTGCCAGCAGCGCCTCGACAGGGGGCTCAGATACGCAGTATTTT
TRBV7-8	TRBJ2-5	.	few	CASSTRGINRGLETQYF	TGTGCCAGCAGCACTAGAGGGATCAATAGAGGGTTAGAGACCCAGTACTTC
TRBV19	TRBJ1-1	.	few	CASIYGNTEAFF	TGTGCCAGTATATACGGGAACACTGAAGCTTTCTTT
TRBV5-6	TRBJ2-1	TRBD1	.	CASSSNDRGSEQFF	TGTGCCAGCAGCTCTAATGACAGGGGAAGTGAGCAGTTCTTC
TRBV7-3	TRBJ2-1	TRBD2	.	CASSQRGARDEQFF	TGTGCCAGCAGCCAGCGGGGGGCTAGGGATGAGCAGTTCTTC
TRBV4-2	TRBJ1-3	.	.	CASSQDLGGSGNTIYF	TGTGCCAGCAGCCAAGATCTGGGGGGGTCTGGAAACACCATATATTTT
TRBV5-1	TRBJ1-5	.	.	CASSLLGVSNQPQHF	TGCGCCAGCAGCCTCCTAGGGGTAAGCAATCAGCCCCAGCATTTT
TRBV7-9	TRBJ2-1	TRBD1	.	CASSRPGQGADYNEQFF	TGTGCCAGCAGTCGCCCGGGACAGGGGGCGGACTACAATGAGCAGTTCTTC
TRBV20-1	TRBJ2-7	.	.	CSARLSYEQYF	TGCAGTGCTAGACTTTCCTACGAGCAGTACTTC
TRBV7-2	TRBJ2-5	.	.	CASSFNIAQETQYF	TGTGCCAGCAGCTTTAACATAGCCCAAGAGACCCAGTACTTC
TRBV28	TRBJ1-1	.	.	CASSEVNTEAFF	TGTGCCAGCAGCGAGGTGAACACTGAAGCTTTCTTT
TRBV5-8	TRBJ1-5	.	.	CASSYLWGERPDQPQHF	TGTGCCAGCAGCTACCTTTGGGGGGAAAGGCCGGATCAGCCCCAGCATTTT
TRBV7-2	TRBJ1-1	.	.	CASSLDREKAFF	TGTGCCAGCAGCTTAGACCGAGAGAAAGCTTTCTTT
TRBV20-1	TRBJ2-7	.	.	CSAWTGREQYF	TGCAGTGCTTGGACTGGCCGAGAGCAGTACTTC
TRBV25-1	TRBJ2-3	.	.	CASSSRISTDTQYF	TGTGCCAGCAGTTCCAGGATTAGCACAGATACGCAGTATTTT
TRBV7-8	TRBJ2-3	TRBD2	.	CASSPRGGGVTDTQYF	TGTGCCAGCAGCCCCCGAGGCGGGGGGGTCACAGATACGCAGTATTTT